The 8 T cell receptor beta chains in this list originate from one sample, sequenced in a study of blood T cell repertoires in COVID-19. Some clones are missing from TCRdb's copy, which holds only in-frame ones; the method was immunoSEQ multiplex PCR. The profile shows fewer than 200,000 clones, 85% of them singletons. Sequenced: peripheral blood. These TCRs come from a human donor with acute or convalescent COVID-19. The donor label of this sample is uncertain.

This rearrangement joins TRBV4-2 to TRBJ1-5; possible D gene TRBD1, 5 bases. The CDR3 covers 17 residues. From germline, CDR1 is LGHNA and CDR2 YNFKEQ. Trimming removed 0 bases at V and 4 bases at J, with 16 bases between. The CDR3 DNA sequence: TGTGCCAGCAGCCAAGATCCCTTCTCTGGACAAAATCAGCCCCAGCATTTT. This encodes CASSQDPFSGQNQPQHF.

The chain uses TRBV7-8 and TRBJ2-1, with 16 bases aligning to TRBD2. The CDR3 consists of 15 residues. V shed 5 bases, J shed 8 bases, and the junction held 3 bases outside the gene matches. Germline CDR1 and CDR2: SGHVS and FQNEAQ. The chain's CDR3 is CASSPGTSGGDEQFF. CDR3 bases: TGTGCCAGCAGCCCCGGGACTAGCGGGGGGGATGAGCAGTTCTTC.

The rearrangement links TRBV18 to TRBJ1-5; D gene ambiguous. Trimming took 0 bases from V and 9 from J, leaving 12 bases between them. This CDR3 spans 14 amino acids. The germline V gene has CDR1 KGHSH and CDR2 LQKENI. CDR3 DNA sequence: TGTGCCAGCTCACCACCGGGTCGGCGGGGGCCCCAGCATTTT. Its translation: CASSPPGRRGPQHF.

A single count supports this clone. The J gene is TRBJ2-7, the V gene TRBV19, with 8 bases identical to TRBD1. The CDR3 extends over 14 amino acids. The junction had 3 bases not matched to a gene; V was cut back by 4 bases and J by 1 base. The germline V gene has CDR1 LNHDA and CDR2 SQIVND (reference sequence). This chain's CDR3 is CASSNRGESYEQYF. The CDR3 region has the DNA TGTGCCAGTAGTAACAGGGGGGAATCCTACGAGCAGTACTTC.

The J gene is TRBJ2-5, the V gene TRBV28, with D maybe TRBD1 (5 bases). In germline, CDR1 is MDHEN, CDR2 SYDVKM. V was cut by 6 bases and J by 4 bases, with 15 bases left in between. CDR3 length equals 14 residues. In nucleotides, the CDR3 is TGTGCCAGCAGCTCCCCCGTAGACAGAGAGACCCAGTACTTC. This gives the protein CASSSPVDRETQYF.

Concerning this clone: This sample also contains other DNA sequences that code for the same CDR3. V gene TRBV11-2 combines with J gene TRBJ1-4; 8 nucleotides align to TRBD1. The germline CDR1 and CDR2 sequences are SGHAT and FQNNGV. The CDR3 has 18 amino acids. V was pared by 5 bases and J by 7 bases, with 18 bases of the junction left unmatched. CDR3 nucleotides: TGTGCCAGCAGCCACTACCGGACAGGGCCCACCTCTCGTGAAAAACTGTTTTTT. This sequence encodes CASSHYRTGPTSREKLFF.

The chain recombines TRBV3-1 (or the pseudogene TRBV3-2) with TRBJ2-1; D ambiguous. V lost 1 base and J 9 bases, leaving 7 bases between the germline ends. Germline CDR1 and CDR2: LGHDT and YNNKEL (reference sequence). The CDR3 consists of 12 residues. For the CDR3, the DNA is TGTGCCAGCAGCCAAGTTCGGAGTGAGCAGTTCTTC. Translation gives CASSQVRSEQFF.

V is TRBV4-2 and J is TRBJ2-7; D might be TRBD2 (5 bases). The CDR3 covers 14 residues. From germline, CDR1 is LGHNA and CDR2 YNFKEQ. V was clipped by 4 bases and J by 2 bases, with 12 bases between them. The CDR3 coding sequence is TGTGCCAGCAGCCGAGGGATTATCGCCTACGAGCAGTACTTC. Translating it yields CASSRGIIAYEQYF.